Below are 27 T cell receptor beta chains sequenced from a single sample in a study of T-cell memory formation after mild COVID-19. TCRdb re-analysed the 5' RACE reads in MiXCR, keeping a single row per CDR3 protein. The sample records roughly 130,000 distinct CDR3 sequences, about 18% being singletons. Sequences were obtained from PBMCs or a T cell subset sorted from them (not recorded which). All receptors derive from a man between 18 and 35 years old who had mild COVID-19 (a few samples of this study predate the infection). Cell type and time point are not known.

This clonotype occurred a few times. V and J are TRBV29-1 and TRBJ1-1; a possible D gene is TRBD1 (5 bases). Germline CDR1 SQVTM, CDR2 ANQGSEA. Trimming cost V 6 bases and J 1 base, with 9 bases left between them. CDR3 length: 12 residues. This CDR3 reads CSVDSWNTEAFF. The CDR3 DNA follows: TGCAGCGTAGACAGCTGGAACACTGAAGCTTTCTTT.

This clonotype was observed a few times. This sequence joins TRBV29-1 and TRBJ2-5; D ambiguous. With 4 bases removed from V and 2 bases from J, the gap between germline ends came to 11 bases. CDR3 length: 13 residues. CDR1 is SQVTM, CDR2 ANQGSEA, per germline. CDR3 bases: TGCAGCGTTGGCCCGCTAGGGCAAGAGACCCAGTACTTC. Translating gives CSVGPLGQETQYF.

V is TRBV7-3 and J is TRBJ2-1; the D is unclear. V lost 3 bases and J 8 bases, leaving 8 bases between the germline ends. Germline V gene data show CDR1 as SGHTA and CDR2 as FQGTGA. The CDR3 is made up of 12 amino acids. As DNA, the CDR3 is TGTGCCAGCAGCTTTCCGCAGGATGAGCAGTTCTTC. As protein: CASSFPQDEQFF.

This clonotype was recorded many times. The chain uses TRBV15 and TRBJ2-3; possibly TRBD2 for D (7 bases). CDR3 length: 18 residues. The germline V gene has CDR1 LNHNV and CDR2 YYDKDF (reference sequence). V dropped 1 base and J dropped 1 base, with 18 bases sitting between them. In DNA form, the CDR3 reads TGTGCCACCAGCAGAGTACGGGGGGCGCCGGACGGCACAGATACGCAGTATTTT. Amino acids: CATSRVRGAPDGTDTQYF.

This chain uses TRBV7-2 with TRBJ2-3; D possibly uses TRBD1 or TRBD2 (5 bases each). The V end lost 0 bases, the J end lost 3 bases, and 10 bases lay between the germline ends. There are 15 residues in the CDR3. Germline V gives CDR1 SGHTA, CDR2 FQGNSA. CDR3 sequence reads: CASSLAPGRTDTQYF. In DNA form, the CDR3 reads TGTGCCAGCAGCTTAGCGCCAGGGAGAACAGATACGCAGTATTTT.

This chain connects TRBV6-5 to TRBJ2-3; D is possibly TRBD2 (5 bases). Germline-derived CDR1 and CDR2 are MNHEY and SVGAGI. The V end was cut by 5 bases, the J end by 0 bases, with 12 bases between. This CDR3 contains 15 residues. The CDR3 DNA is TGTGCCAGCAGTCGGCTAGCCACCAGCACAGATACGCAGTATTTT. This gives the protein CASSRLATSTDTQYF.

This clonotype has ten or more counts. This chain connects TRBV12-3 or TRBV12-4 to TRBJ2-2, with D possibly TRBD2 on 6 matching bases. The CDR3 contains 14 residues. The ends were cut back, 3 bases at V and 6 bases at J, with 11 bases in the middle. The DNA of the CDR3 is TGTGCCAGCAGTTTCGGGGGAAGTCCCGGGGAGCTGTTTTTT. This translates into CASSFGGSPGELFF.

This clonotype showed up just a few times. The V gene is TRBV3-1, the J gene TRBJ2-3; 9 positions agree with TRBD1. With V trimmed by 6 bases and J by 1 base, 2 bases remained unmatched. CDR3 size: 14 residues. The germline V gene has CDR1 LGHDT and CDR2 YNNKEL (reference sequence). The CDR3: CASRRTGGTDTQYF. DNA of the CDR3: TGTGCCAGCAGGAGGACAGGGGGCACAGATACGCAGTATTTT.

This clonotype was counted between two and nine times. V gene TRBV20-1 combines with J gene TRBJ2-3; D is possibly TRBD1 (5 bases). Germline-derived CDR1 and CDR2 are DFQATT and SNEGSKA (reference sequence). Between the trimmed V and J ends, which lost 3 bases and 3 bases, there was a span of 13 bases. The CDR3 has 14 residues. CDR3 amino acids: CSARVGARTDTQYF. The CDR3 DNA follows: TGCAGTGCTAGGGTAGGGGCCCGGACAGATACGCAGTATTTT.

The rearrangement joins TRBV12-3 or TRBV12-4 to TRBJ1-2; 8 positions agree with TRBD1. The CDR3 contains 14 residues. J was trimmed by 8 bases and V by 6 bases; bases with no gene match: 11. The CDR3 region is CASSYNRAGGGYTF. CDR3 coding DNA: TGTGCCAGCAGCTACAATAGGGCAGGGGGCGGCTACACCTTC.

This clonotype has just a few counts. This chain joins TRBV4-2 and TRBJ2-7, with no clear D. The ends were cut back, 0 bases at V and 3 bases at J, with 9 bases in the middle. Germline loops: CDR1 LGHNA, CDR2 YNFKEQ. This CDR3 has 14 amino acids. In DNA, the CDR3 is TGTGCCAGCAGCCAAGATAGTCGGGTCTACGAGCAGTACTTC. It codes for CASSQDSRVYEQYF.

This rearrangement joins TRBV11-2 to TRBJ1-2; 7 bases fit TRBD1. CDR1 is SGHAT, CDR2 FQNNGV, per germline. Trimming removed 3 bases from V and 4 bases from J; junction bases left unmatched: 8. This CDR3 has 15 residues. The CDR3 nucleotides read TGTGCCAGCAGCTTTGGAGACAGGGCTGCCTATGGCTACACCTTC. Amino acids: CASSFGDRAAYGYTF.

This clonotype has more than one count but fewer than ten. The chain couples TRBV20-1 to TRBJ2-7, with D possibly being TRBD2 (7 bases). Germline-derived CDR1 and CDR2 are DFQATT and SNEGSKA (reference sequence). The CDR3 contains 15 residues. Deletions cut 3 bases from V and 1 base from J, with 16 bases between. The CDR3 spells CSARRGGYPSYEQYF. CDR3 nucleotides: TGCAGTGCTAGGAGGGGGGGCTACCCTTCCTACGAGCAGTACTTC.

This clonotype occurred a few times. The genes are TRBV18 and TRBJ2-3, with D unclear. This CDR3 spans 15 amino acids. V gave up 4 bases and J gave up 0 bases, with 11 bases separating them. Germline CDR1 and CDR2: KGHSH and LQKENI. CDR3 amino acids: CASSRDSPSTDTQYF. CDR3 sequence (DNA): TGTGCCAGCTCACGGGATTCCCCCAGCACAGATACGCAGTATTTT.

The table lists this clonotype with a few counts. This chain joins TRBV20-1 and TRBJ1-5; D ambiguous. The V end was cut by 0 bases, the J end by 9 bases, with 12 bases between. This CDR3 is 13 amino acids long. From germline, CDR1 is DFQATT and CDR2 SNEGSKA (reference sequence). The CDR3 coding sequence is TGCAGTGCTAGAGATCCACCGGGATTGCCCCAGCATTTT. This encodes CSARDPPGLPQHF.

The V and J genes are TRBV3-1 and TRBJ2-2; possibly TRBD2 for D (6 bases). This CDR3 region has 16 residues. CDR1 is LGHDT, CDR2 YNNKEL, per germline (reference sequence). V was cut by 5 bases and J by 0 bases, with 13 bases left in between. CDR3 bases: TGTGCCAGCAGCATCCGGGGGAGTACGAACACCGGGGAGCTGTTTTTT. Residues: CASSIRGSTNTGELFF.

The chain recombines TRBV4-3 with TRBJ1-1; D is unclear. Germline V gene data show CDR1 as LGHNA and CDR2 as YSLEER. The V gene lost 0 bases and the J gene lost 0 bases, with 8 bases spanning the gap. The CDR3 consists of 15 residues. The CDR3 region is CASSQDGRVNTEAFF. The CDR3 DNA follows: TGCGCCAGCAGCCAAGATGGTAGGGTGAACACTGAAGCTTTCTTT.

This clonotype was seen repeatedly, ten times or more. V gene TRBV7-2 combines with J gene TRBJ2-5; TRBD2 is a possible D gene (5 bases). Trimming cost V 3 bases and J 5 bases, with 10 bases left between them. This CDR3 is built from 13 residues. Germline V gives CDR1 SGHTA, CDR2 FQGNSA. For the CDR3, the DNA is TGTGCCAGCAGCTTTAGCTCTAGCGAGACCCAGTACTTC. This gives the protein CASSFSSSETQYF.

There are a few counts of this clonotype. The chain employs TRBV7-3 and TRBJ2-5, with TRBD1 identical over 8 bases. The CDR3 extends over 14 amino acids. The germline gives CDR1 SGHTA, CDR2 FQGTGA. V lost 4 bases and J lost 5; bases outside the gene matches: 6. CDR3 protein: CASSSTGGMETQYF. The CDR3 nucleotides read TGTGCCAGCAGCTCTACAGGGGGTATGGAGACCCAGTACTTC.

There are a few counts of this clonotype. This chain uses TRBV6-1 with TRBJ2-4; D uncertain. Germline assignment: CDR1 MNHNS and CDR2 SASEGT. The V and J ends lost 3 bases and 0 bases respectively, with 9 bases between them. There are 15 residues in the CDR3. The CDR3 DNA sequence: TGTGCCAGCAGTGATTTTGGGTCAGCCAAAAACATTCAGTACTTC. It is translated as CASSDFGSAKNIQYF.

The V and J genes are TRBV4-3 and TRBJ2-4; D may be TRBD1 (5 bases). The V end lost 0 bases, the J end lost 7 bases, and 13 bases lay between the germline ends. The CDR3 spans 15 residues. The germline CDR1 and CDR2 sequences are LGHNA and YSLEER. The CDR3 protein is CASSQEWGFGNIQYF. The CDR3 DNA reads TGCGCCAGCAGCCAAGAGTGGGGCTTTGGGAACATTCAGTACTTC.

CDR3 in amino acids: CASSIRTGSSYNSPLHF. In nucleotides, the CDR3 is TGTGCCAGTAGTATTAGGACTGGAAGCTCCTATAATTCACCCCTCCACTTT. This rearrangement joins TRBV19 to TRBJ1-6; no firm D call. Germline CDR1 reads LNHDA; CDR2 reads SQIVND (reference sequence). Trimming took 3 bases from V and 0 from J, leaving 12 bases between them. The CDR3 contains 17 residues.

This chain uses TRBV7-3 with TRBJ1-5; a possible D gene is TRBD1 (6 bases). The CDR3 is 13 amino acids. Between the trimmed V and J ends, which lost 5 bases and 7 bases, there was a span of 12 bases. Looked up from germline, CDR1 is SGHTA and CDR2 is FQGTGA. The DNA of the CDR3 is TGTGCCAGCAGCCCCGGGAGGGGGCAGCCCCAGCATTTT. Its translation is CASSPGRGQPQHF.

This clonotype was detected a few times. CDR3 protein: CSVLQPRRSSYEQYF. The DNA for the CDR3 is TGCAGCGTCTTACAACCCAGGAGGAGCTCCTACGAGCAGTACTTC. The chain is built from TRBV29-1 and TRBJ2-7; D is possibly TRBD2 (5 bases). CDR1 SQVTM and CDR2 ANQGSEA come from the germline V gene. There are 15 residues in the CDR3. Trimming pared 6 bases from V and 0 bases from J, leaving 18 bases between.

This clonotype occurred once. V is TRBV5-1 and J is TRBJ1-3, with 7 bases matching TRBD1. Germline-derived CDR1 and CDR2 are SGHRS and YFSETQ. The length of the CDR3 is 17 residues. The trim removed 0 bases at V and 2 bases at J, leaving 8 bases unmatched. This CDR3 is CASSLEDYGTAGNTIYF. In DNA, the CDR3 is TGCGCCAGCAGCTTGGAGGATTACGGGACAGCTGGAAACACCATATATTTT. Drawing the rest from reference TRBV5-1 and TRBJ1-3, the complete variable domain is KAGVTQTPRYLIKTRGQQVTLSCSPISGHRSVSWYQQTPGQGLQFLFEYFSETQRNKGNFPGRFSGRQFSNSRSEMNVSTLELGDSALYLCASSLEDYGTAGNTIYFGEGSWLTVV.

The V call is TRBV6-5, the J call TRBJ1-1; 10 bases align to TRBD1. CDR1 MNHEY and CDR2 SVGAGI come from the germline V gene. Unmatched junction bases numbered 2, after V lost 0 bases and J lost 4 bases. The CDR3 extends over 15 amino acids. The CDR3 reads CASSYSGQGTTEAFF. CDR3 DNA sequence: TGTGCCAGCAGTTACTCGGGACAGGGGACCACTGAAGCTTTCTTT.

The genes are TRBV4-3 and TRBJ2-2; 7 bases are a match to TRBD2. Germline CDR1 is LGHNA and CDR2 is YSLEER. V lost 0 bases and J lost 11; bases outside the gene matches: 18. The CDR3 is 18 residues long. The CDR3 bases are TGCGCCAGCAGCCAAGACACGAGAGCTGCAGGGAGGGTCGGTGAGCTGTTTTTT. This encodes CASSQDTRAAGRVGELFF.